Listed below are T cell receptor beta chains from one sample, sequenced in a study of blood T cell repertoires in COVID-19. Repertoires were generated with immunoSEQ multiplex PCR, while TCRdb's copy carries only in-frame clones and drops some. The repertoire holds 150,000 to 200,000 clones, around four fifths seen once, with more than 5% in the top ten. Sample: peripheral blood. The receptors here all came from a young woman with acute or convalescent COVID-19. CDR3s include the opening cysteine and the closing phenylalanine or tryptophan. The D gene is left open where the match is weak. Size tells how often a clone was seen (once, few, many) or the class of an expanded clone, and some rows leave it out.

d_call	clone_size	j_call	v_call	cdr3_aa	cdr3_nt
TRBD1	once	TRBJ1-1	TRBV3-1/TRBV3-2	CASSRQGSGEAFF	TGTGCCAGCAGCCGACAGGGGTCTGGTGAAGCTTTCTTT
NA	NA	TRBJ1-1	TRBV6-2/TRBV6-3	CASSSGRFMNTEAFF	TGTGCCAGCAGTTCCGGGAGGTTCATGAACACTGAAGCTTTCTTT
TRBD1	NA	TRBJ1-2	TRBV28	CASSLLQNGQANYGYTF	TGTGCCAGCAGTTTACTTCAAAACGGACAGGCTAACTATGGCTACACCTTC
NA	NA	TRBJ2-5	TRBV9	CASSAGLRQETQYF	TGTGCCAGCAGCGCGGGACTGAGACAAGAGACCCAGTACTTC
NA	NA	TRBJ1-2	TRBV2	CASRLQGYGYTF	TGTGCCAGCAGGTTACAGGGTTATGGCTACACCTTC
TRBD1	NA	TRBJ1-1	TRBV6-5	CASRRDMGQGEAFF	TGTGCCAGCAGGAGAGACATGGGACAGGGCGAAGCTTTCTTT
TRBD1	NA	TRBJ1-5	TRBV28	CASSYRDRGFGSSQPQHF	TGTGCCAGCAGCTACCGGGACAGGGGATTTGGGTCTAGTCAGCCCCAGCATTTT
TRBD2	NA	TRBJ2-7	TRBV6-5	CASRLLAGVGEQYF	TGTGCCAGCAGGTTACTAGCGGGAGTGGGGGAGCAGTACTTC
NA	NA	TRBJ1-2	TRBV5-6	CASRKTGYGYTF	TGTGCCAGCCGGAAAACAGGGTATGGCTACACCTTC
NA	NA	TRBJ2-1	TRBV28	CASNGTPYNEQFF	TGTGCCAGCAATGGGACTCCCTACAATGAGCAGTTCTTC
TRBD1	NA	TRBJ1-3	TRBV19	CASSTGTGTSGNTIYF	TGTGCCAGTAGTACCGGGACAGGGACCTCTGGAAACACCATATATTTT
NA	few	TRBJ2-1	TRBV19	CASSITGVGSNEQFF	TGTGCCAGTAGTATCACGGGAGTCGGGTCCAATGAGCAGTTCTTC
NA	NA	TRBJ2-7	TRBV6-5	CASSSPTVPYEQYF	TGTGCCAGCAGCTCACCAACAGTCCCCTACGAGCAGTACTTC
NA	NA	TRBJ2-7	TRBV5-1	CASAQLAGEQYF	TGCGCCAGCGCCCAGCTAGCAGGCGAGCAGTACTTC
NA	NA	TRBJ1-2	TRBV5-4	CASSLSEAGPNYGYTF	TGTGCCAGCAGCTTATCGGAGGCAGGTCCTAACTATGGCTACACCTTC
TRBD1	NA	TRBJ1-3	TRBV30	CAWSVTPQGASGNTIYF	TGTGCCTGGAGTGTAACCCCCCAGGGGGCGAGCGGAAACACCATATATTTT
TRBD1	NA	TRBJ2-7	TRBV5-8	CASTGQTGFYEQYF	TGTGCCAGCACCGGCCAGACAGGGTTCTACGAGCAGTACTTC
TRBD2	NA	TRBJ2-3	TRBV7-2	CASSVGLAADTQYF	TGTGCCAGCAGCGTAGGACTAGCGGCAGATACGCAGTATTTT
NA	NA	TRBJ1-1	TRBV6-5	CATRDRNTEAFF	TGTGCCACTAGAGATCGGAACACTGAAGCTTTCTTT
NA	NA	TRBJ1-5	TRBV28	CASSFPGNSNQPQHF	TGTGCCAGCAGTTTCCCAGGAAATAGCAATCAGCCCCAGCATTTT
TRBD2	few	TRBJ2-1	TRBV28	CATIPSGGAYNEQFF	TGTGCCACCATCCCTAGCGGGGGCGCCTACAATGAGCAGTTCTTC
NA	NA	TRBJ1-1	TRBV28	CASSYLFGGINTEAFF	TGTGCCAGCAGTTATCTATTCGGGGGGATCAACACTGAAGCTTTCTTT
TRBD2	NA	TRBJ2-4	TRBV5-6	CASSFTSGIAKNIQYF	TGTGCCAGCAGCTTTACTAGCGGGATCGCCAAAAACATTCAGTACTTC
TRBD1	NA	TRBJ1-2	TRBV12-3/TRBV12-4	CASSPTGVYGYTF	TGTGCCAGCAGTCCCACAGGGGTCTATGGCTACACCTTC
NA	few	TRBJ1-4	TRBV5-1	CASSLIPGRGSGEKLFF	TGCGCCAGCAGCTTGATTCCCGGGAGGGGTAGTGGTGAAAAACTGTTTTTT
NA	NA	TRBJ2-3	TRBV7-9	CASSLAASHLPTDTQYF	TGTGCCAGCAGCTTAGCGGCTAGCCATTTGCCCACAGATACGCAGTATTTT
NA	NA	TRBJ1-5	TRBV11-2	CASSFRVDQPQHF	TGTGCCAGCAGCTTCAGGGTGGATCAGCCCCAGCATTTT
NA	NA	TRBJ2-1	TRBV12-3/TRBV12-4	CASTSFIEGEQFF	TGTGCCAGCACCTCCTTCATCGAGGGTGAGCAGTTCTTC
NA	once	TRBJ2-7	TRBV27	CASSLSGGDYEQYF	TGTGCCAGCAGTTTGAGTGGCGGGGACTACGAGCAGTACTTC
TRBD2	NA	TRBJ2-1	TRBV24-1	CATSDIRAGVVNEQFF	TGTGCCACCAGTGATATCAGAGCGGGAGTGGTCAATGAGCAGTTCTTC
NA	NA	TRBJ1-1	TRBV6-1	CASSLDSLGAEAFF	TGTGCCAGCAGTTTGGACAGCTTAGGCGCTGAAGCTTTCTTT
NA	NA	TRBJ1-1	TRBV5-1	CASSMTVKGTEAFF	TGCGCCAGCAGCATGACAGTTAAGGGCACTGAAGCTTTCTTT
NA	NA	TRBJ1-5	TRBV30	CAWSVQNQPQHF	TGTGCCTGGAGTGTCCAGAATCAGCCCCAGCATTTT
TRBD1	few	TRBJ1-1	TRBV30	CAWSGQDEAFF	TGTGCCTGGAGCGGACAGGACGAAGCTTTCTTT
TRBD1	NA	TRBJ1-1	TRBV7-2	CASSPRQGGAFF	TGTGCCAGCAGCCCGCGACAGGGAGGAGCTTTCTTT
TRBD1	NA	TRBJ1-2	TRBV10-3	CAIRLGQGGLYGYTF	TGTGCCATCCGACTGGGACAGGGGGGACTCTATGGCTACACCTTC
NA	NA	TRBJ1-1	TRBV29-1	CSVPARSTEAFF	TGCAGCGTCCCAGCTAGATCCACTGAAGCTTTCTTT
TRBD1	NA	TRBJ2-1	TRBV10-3	CATAPGQGHNEQFF	TGTGCCACCGCCCCGGGACAGGGCCACAATGAGCAGTTCTTC
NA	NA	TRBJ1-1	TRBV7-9	CASSLRDYPNTEAFF	TGTGCCAGCAGCTTACGGGACTATCCGAACACTGAAGCTTTCTTT
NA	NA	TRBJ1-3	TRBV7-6	CASSSYRDSGGNTIYF	TGTGCCAGCAGCTCCTACAGGGATTCGGGAGGAAACACCATATATTTT
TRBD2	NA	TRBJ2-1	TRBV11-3	CASSSRLAGVGVAEQFF	TGTGCCAGCAGCTCTCGACTAGCGGGAGTAGGGGTCGCTGAGCAGTTCTTC